The 14 T cell receptor beta chains given below trace back to one sample, sequenced in a study of blood T cells in healthy people across ages. Next came a second PCR, run for roughly 6 to 11 cycles, which used a sample-barcoded 5' primer along with a J-beta primer mix. TCRdb reprocessed the 5' RACE reads with MiXCR, giving one entry per CDR3 protein. The table lists about 1.4 million distinct CDR3 sequences, 45% to 70% of them singletons. The sequenced sample consisted of blood. Source of these receptors: a man aged 18-30 years in good health.

This clonotype has a single count. V gene TRBV20-1 combines with J gene TRBJ1-6; D perhaps matches TRBD1 (5 bases). The CDR3 is 17 residues long. Per the germline V gene, CDR1 is DFQATT and CDR2 is SNEGSKA (reference sequence). Trimming cost V 3 bases and J 1 base, with 16 bases left between them. The CDR3 loop is CSARPDSRMSYNSPLHF. The CDR3 DNA follows: TGCAGTGCTAGGCCTGACAGTAGGATGTCCTATAATTCACCCCTCCACTTT.

V and J are TRBV29-1 and TRBJ2-7, with D perhaps matching TRBD2 (6 bases). Germline V gene sequence: CDR1 SQVTM, CDR2 ANQGSEA. CDR3 size: 13 residues. The V and J ends lost 5 bases and 1 base respectively, with 12 bases between them. CDR3 loop: CSVTRGGSYEQYF. Written as DNA, the CDR3 is TGCAGCGTTACGCGGGGTGGGTCCTACGAGCAGTACTTC.

The sample holds a few counts of this clonotype. V usage is TRBV5-6 and J usage is TRBJ2-7; possible D gene TRBD1, 5 bases. Germline V lookup: CDR1 SGHDT, CDR2 YYEEEE. The CDR3 extends over 14 amino acids. Deletions cut 0 bases from V and 5 bases from J, with 12 bases between. The CDR3, as DNA: TGTGCCAGCAGCTTGGCTTACAGGATCCACGAGCAGTACTTC. Translated, it gives CASSLAYRIHEQYF.

The gene calls are TRBV20-1 and TRBJ2-5; D might be TRBD2 (6 bases). V was pared by 6 bases and J by 12 bases, with 23 bases between. CDR1 is DFQATT and CDR2 is SNEGSKA in the germline V gene (reference sequence). This CDR3 spans 13 amino acids. CDR3 nucleotide sequence: TGCAGTGCGCGGCAGGGAGGCAGCTACGAGAAGTACTTC. Translating gives CSARQGGSYEKYF.

This chain connects TRBV27 to TRBJ1-2; weak D call: TRBD1 (6 bases). Germline CDR1 and CDR2: MNHEY and SMNVEV (reference sequence). The CDR3 totals 16 residues. Trimming left V 5 bases short and J 5 bases short, with 21 bases between. In DNA form, the CDR3 reads TGTGCCAGCAGTAAGAACCGGGACACCGGATATTATGGCTACACCTTC. Its protein is CASSKNRDTGYYGYTF.

The rearrangement links TRBV20-1 to TRBJ2-5; 13 nucleotides align to TRBD2. The CDR3 has 19 amino acids. The germline gives CDR1 DFQATT, CDR2 SNEGSKA (reference sequence). Unmatched junction bases numbered 12, after V lost 0 bases and J lost 2 bases. In nucleotides, the CDR3 is TGCAGTGCTAGAGATCCGACTAGCGGGGGGACTGGACCTCAAGAGACCCAGTACTTC. It translates to CSARDPTSGGTGPQETQYF.

This chain joins TRBV20-1 and TRBJ2-7; the D gene is possibly TRBD2 (5 bases). The DNA end is a closer match to TRBJ2-5, so the J assignment may be wrong. Germline CDR1 and CDR2: DFQATT and SNEGSKA (reference sequence). This CDR3 spans 12 amino acids. CDR3 sequence reads: CSVRLRAETQYF. Here the CDR3 DNA reads TGCAGTGTACGATTGAGGGCGGAGACCCAGTACTTC.

The chain recombines TRBV7-2 with TRBJ1-2; D ambiguous. Germline V gives CDR1 SGHTA, CDR2 FQGNSA. The CDR3 totals 15 residues. V lost 1 base and J lost 0, with 9 bases in between. CDR3 residues: CASSLGGRTNYGYTF. The CDR3 DNA follows: TGTGCCAGCAGCTTAGGTGGCAGAACTAACTATGGCTACACCTTC.

The chain links TRBV4-3 to TRBJ1-2, with D unclear. The CDR3 consists of 13 residues. The ends were cut back, 3 bases at V and 4 bases at J, with 9 bases in the middle. Germline CDR1 reads LGHNA; CDR2 reads YSLEER. CDR3 region: CASSQNIGYGYTF. In nucleotides, the CDR3 is TGCGCCAGCAGCCAGAACATCGGCTATGGCTACACCTTC.

The V call is TRBV27, the J call TRBJ1-2; 7 positions match TRBD1. The V segment lost 5 bases and the J segment 5 bases; nucleotides outside the gene matches: 5. CDR3 length equals 13 residues. The germline V gene has CDR1 MNHEY and CDR2 SMNVEV (reference sequence). CDR3 region: CASSNSGQYGYTF. Here the CDR3 DNA reads TGTGCCAGCAGTAACTCGGGACAGTATGGCTACACCTTC.

The rearrangement links TRBV28 to TRBJ2-7, with D possibly matching TRBD2 (7 bases). The CDR3 is 15 amino acids. From germline, CDR1 is MDHEN and CDR2 SYDVKM. Trimming took off 6 bases at V and 2 bases at J, with 17 bases between the two ends. CDR3 DNA: TGTGCCAGCAGCCGCTCGGGGGGCGTCCCCTACGAGCAGTACTTC. It yields the protein CASSRSGGVPYEQYF.

This clonotype was seen only a few times. This sequence joins TRBV12-3 or TRBV12-4 and TRBJ2-7; D ambiguous. This CDR3 region has 12 residues. The V gene lost 3 bases and the J gene lost 5 bases, with 8 bases spanning the gap. The CDR3 here is CASSFEENEQYF. CDR3 DNA: TGTGCCAGCAGTTTTGAGGAGAACGAGCAGTACTTC.

This rearrangement joins TRBV20-1 to TRBJ2-2; tentatively, D is TRBD2 (6 bases). Trimming removed 1 base at V and 2 bases at J, with 14 bases between. Germline-derived CDR1 and CDR2 are DFQATT and SNEGSKA (reference sequence). The CDR3 is 16 residues long. The CDR3 DNA reads TGCAGTGCTAGAGGGGACTTCGCGACTAACACCGGGGAGCTGTTTTTT. It codes for CSARGDFATNTGELFF.

This chain joins TRBV20-1 and TRBJ1-4; TRBD1 aligns across 7 bases. Germline CDR1 DFQATT, CDR2 SNEGSKA (reference sequence). The V and J ends lost 6 bases and 5 bases, in that order; junction bases with no gene match: 12. This CDR3 has 15 amino acids. For the CDR3, the DNA is TGCAGTGCCCCTCTTCCGGGACAGAGAAATGAAAAACTGTTTTTT. This codes for CSAPLPGQRNEKLFF.